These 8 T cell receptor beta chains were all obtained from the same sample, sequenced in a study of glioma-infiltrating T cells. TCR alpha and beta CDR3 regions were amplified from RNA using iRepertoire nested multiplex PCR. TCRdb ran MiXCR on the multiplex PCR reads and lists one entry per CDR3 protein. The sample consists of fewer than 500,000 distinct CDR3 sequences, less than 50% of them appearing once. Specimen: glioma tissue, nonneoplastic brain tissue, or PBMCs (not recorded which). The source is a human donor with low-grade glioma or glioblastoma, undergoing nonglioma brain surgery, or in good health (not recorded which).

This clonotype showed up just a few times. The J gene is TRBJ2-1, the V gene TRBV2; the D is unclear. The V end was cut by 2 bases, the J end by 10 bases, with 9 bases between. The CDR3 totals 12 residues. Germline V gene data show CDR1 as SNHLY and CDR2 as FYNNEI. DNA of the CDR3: TGTGCCAGCAGTGAATTGGGTTGGGAGCAGTTCTTC. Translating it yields CASSELGWEQFF.

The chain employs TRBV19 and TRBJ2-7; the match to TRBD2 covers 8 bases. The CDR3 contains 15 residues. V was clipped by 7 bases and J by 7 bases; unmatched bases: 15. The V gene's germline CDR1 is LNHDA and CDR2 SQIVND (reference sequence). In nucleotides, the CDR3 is TGTGCCAGTAAATCTATCGAGCGGGAGAGTAATGAGCAGTACTTC. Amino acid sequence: CASKSIERESNEQYF.

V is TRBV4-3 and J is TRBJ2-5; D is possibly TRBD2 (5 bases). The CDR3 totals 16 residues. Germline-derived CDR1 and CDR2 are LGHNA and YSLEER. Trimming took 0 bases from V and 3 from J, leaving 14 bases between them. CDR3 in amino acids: CASSQDIWLAEETQYF. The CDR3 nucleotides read TGCGCCAGCAGCCAAGATATTTGGCTAGCCGAAGAGACCCAGTACTTC.

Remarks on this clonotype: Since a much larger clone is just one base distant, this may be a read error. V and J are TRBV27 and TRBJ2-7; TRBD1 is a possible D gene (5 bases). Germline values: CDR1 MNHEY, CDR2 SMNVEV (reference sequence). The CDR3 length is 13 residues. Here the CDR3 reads CARSLSRAREQYF. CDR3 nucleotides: TGTGCCAGAAGTTTATCCAGGGCTCGCGAGCAGTACTTC.

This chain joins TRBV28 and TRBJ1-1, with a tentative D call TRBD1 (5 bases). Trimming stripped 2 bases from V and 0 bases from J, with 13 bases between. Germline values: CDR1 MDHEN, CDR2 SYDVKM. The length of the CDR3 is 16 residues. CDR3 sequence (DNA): TGTGCCAGCAGTTTAGCGACAGAAAGAATGAACACTGAAGCTTTCTTT. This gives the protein CASSLATERMNTEAFF.

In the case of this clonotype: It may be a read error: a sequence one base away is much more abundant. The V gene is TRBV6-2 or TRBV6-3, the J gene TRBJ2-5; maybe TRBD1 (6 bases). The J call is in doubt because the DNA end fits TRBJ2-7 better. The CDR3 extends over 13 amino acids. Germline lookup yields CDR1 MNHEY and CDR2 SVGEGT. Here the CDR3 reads CASRAHRVYEQYF. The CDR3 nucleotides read TGTGCCAGCAGGGCGCACAGGGTCTACGAGCAGTACTTC.

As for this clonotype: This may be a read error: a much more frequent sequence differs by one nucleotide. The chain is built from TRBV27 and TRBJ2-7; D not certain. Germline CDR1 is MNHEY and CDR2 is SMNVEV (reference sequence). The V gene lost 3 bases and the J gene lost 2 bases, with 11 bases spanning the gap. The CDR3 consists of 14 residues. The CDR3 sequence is CASSFWGSPYEQYF. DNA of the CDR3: TGTGCCAGCAGTTTTTGGGGTTCGCCCTACGAGCAGTACTTC.

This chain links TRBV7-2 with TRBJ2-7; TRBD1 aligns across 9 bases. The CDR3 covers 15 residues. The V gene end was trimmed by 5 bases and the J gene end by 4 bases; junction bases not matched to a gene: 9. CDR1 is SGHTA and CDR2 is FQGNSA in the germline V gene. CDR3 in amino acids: CASSPYRGRAYEQYF. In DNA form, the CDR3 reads TGTGCCAGCAGCCCGTACAGGGGGCGTGCTTACGAGCAGTACTTC.